Following are 28 T cell receptor beta chains from one sample sequenced in a study of human T cells and chemical hapten exposure. In TCRdb, the RACE reads were re-called with MiXCR into one record per CDR3 protein. Here the sample spans just under 350,000 distinct CDR3 sequences, roughly 6.9% being singletons. Time point specified: patch test 1, 2 weeks after DPC sensitization. The sample's treatment: therapeutic diphenylcyclopropenone sensitization with weekly scalp DPC. The sample here was whole blood, taken in connection with sensitization to the hapten diphenylcyclopropenone (DPC). These receptors all come from a woman younger than 30 with alopecia areata. Some clones in this sample may be carry-over from other donors' samples.

As for this clonotype: One end of the junction varies from germline; a read error may be responsible. V gene TRBV7-9 combines with J gene TRBJ1-2, with a tentative D call TRBD1 (5 bases). This CDR3 is built from 12 residues. CDR1 is SEHNR, CDR2 FQNEAQ, per germline (reference sequence). CDR3: CASSSPRGQVGF. The CDR3 nucleotides read TGTGCCAGCAGCTCCCCACGCGGACAAGTCGGTTTC.

Many counts were recorded for this clonotype. The chain links TRBV5-1 to TRBJ2-7; 7 positions match TRBD1. Germline V gene data show CDR1 as SGHRS and CDR2 as YFSETQ. J gave up 4 bases and V 4 bases, and 17 bases lay outside the gene matches. The CDR3 runs 17 residues. The CDR3, as DNA: TGCGCCAGCAGCCCCAGGGACAGATTCTTCGAGGGGTACGAGCAGTACTTC. It specifies CASSPRDRFFEGYEQYF.

V and J are TRBV15 and TRBJ1-5; D perhaps matches TRBD1 (5 bases). Germline CDR1 and CDR2: LNHNV and YYDKDF (reference sequence). Trimming stripped 2 bases from V and 6 bases from J, with 17 bases between. The CDR3 contains 16 residues. The CDR3 spells CATSRSARDRGQPQHF. Here the CDR3 DNA reads TGTGCCACCAGCAGATCCGCCCGGGACCGTGGTCAGCCCCAGCATTTT.

There are many counts of this clonotype. The chain recombines TRBV6-2 or TRBV6-3 with TRBJ2-3, with 8 bases aligning to TRBD2. This CDR3 is 14 amino acids long. Germline assignment: CDR1 MNHEY and CDR2 SVGEGT. Losses at the gene ends were 2 bases for V and 6 bases for J; bases not matched to a gene: 4. CDR3: CASSYGASGDTQYF. CDR3 DNA: TGTGCCAGCAGTTACGGGGCTAGCGGGGATACGCAGTATTTT.

This clonotype was counted many times. J is TRBJ1-1 and V is TRBV10-1, with 8 bases lining up with TRBD1. The CDR3 contains 14 residues. The germline V gene encodes CDR1 WNHNN and CDR2 SYGVQD (reference sequence). The V segment lost 7 bases and the J segment 4 bases; nucleotides outside the gene matches: 8. As DNA, the CDR3 is TGCGCCAGCACCGTAGACAGGGGATGCACTGAAGCTTTCTTT. Its protein is CASTVDRGCTEAFF.

This clonotype appeared a few times. This chain uses TRBV4-2 with TRBJ1-5; possible D gene TRBD1, 6 bases. The CDR3 consists of 16 residues. CDR1 is LGHNA and CDR2 is YNFKEQ in the germline V gene. Deletions cut 1 base from V and 3 bases from J, with 13 bases between. This chain's CDR3 is CASSQGTAGDNQPQHF. CDR3 bases: TGTGCCAGCAGCCAAGGGACAGCTGGGGACAATCAGCCCCAGCATTTT.

This clonotype has just a few counts. The rearrangement links TRBV6-6 to TRBJ1-2; no reliable D call. Germline V gene sequence: CDR1 MNHNY, CDR2 SVGAGI (reference sequence). V lost 5 bases and J lost 1, with 8 bases in between. CDR3 size: 13 residues. The CDR3 DNA follows: TGTGCCAGCAGTCGTCAATTTAACTATGGCTACACCTTC. Protein sequence: CASSRQFNYGYTF.

There are many counts of this clonotype. This chain joins TRBV29-1 and TRBJ2-7, with TRBD2 identical over 14 bases. CDR1 and CDR2 (germline): SQVTM, ANQGSEA. The V gene end was trimmed by 6 bases and the J gene end by 2 bases; junction bases not matched to a gene: 3. The CDR3 is made up of 14 amino acids. The CDR3 DNA follows: TGCAGCGTGACTAGCGGGGGGGAACCCTACGAGCAGTACTTC. Translation: CSVTSGGEPYEQYF.

The chain carries TRBV6-6 and TRBJ2-7, with 9 nucleotides matching TRBD1. The CDR3 has 15 amino acids. Trimming cost V 6 bases and J 4 bases; bases outside gene matches: 10. The germline V gene encodes CDR1 MNHNY and CDR2 SVGAGI (reference sequence). DNA of the CDR3: TGTGCCAGCAGACTCGGACAGGGGAGTGTGTACGAGCAGTACTTC. Translating it yields CASRLGQGSVYEQYF.

This clonotype occurred a few times. This chain connects TRBV7-9 to TRBJ2-1, with 11 bases that match TRBD2. Germline V gives CDR1 SEHNR, CDR2 FQNEAQ (reference sequence). The V gene end was trimmed by 4 bases and the J gene end by 5 bases; junction bases not matched to a gene: 4. This CDR3 is 15 amino acids long. The CDR3 nucleotides read TGTGCCAGCAGCTCAAGACTAGCGGGACACAATGAGCAGTTCTTC. Translation gives CASSSRLAGHNEQFF. Variable domain in full (rest from reference TRBV7-9 and TRBJ2-1): DTGVSQNPRHKITKRGQNVTFRCDPISEHNRLYWYRQTLGQGPEFLTYFQNEAQLEKSRLLSDRFSAERPKGSFSTLEIQRTEQGDSAMYLCASSSRLAGHNEQFFGPGTRLTVL.

The chain carries TRBV18 and TRBJ1-1; the match to TRBD1 covers 8 bases. J gave up 1 base and V 1 base, and 14 bases lay outside the gene matches. The CDR3 covers 19 residues. Per the germline V gene, CDR1 is KGHSH and CDR2 is LQKENI. CDR3 protein: CASSPLGSGGLSGNTEAFF. The DNA for the CDR3 is TGTGCCAGCTCACCACTTGGTTCAGGGGGCTTGTCGGGGAACACTGAAGCTTTCTTT.

V usage is TRBV7-2 and J usage is TRBJ1-5, with 8 bases lining up with TRBD1. Germline assignment: CDR1 SGHTA and CDR2 FQGNSA. This CDR3 comprises 16 residues. V lost 5 bases and J lost 2; bases outside the gene matches: 8. The CDR3 here is CASSGRTGTGNQPQHF. In DNA, the CDR3 is TGTGCCAGCAGCGGGCGGACAGGGACGGGCAATCAGCCCCAGCATTTT.

This clonotype was counted many times. V and J are TRBV6-2 or TRBV6-3 and TRBJ1-1, with D uncertain. Per germline, CDR1 MNHEY and CDR2 SVGEGT. The CDR3 length is 14 residues. V shed 0 bases and J shed 5 bases, with 10 bases lying between them. The CDR3 spells CASSYSAGRTEAFF. The DNA of the CDR3 is TGTGCCAGCAGTTACTCGGCAGGTCGGACTGAAGCTTTCTTT.

This clonotype occurred a few times. This chain joins TRBV7-9 and TRBJ2-5; 12 nucleotides align to TRBD2. Trimming at V came to 3 bases and at J to 5 bases, leaving 4 bases not matched to a gene. This CDR3 region has 15 residues. Germline V gene lookup returns CDR1 SEHNR and CDR2 FQNEAQ (reference sequence). CDR3 sequence (DNA): TGTGCCAGCAGCTTCCGACTAGCGGGGGCCGAGACCCAGTACTTC. It encodes CASSFRLAGAETQYF.

This clonotype was seen more than once but under ten times. The CDR3 nucleotides are TGTGCCAGCAGTTTACAGGGGATTGGGGATGGCTACACCTTC. This gives the protein CASSLQGIGDGYTF. The V call is TRBV27, the J call TRBJ1-2; perhaps TRBD1 as D (6 bases). This CDR3 contains 14 residues. Germline CDR1 MNHEY, CDR2 SMNVEV (reference sequence). V was cut by 2 bases and J by 6 bases, with 13 bases left in between.

This clonotype occurred a few times. V usage is TRBV4-3 and J usage is TRBJ1-2; no definite D call. Trimming took off 1 base at V and 6 bases at J, with 9 bases between the two ends. Per the germline V gene, CDR1 is LGHNA and CDR2 is YSLEER. The CDR3 length is 13 residues. The CDR3 loop reads CASSQGAGDGYTF. In nucleotides, the CDR3 is TGCGCCAGCAGCCAAGGTGCTGGGGATGGCTACACCTTC.

This chain's CDR3 is CASLSGTSGYNEQFF. CDR3 nucleotide sequence: TGTGCCAGCCTTTCGGGGACTAGCGGATACAATGAGCAGTTCTTC. V usage is TRBV6-2 or TRBV6-3 and J usage is TRBJ2-1; 11 nucleotides align to TRBD2. In germline, CDR1 is MNHEY, CDR2 SVGEGT. The J segment lost 4 bases and the V segment lost 8 bases, leaving 7 bases of the junction unmatched. This CDR3 is built from 15 residues.

This clonotype came up a few times. V usage is TRBV27 and J usage is TRBJ1-1; unclear D gene. V lost 5 bases and J lost 1, with 8 bases in between. From germline, CDR1 is MNHEY and CDR2 SMNVEV (reference sequence). The CDR3 totals 13 residues. CDR3 sequence: CASSEDENTEAFF. The CDR3, as DNA: TGTGCCAGCAGTGAGGACGAGAACACTGAAGCTTTCTTT.

At least ten counts were recorded for this clonotype. The rearrangement uses TRBV19 and TRBJ2-5; 7 nucleotides agree with TRBD2. With V trimmed by 5 bases and J by 4 bases, 4 bases remained unmatched. Germline V CDR1 and CDR2: LNHDA, SQIVND (reference sequence). The CDR3 is 13 residues long. CDR3 in DNA: TGTGCCAGTAGTTGGACTAGTCGAGAGACCCAGTACTTC. Its translation is CASSWTSRETQYF. Variable domain in full (rest from reference TRBV19 and TRBJ2-5): DGGITQSPKYLFRKEGQNVTLSCEQNLNHDAMYWYRQDPGQGLRLIYYSQIVNDFQKGDIAEGYSVSREKKESFPLTVTSAQKNPTAFYLCASSWTSRETQYFGPGTRLLVL.

The J gene is TRBJ1-6, the V gene TRBV20-1, with no clear D. Trimming left V 6 bases short and J 3 bases short, with 12 bases between. The V gene's germline CDR1 is DFQATT and CDR2 SNEGSKA (reference sequence). The CDR3 spans 14 residues. CDR3 in DNA: TGCAGTGCCTTAGACACTGGCTATAATTCACCCCTCCACTTT. Translating it yields CSALDTGYNSPLHF.

Only a few counts were recorded for this clonotype. The CDR3 loop is CASRPGTSAVNEQFF. CDR3 in DNA: TGTGCCAGCAGACCCGGGACTAGCGCCGTTAATGAGCAGTTCTTC. The chain links TRBV12-3 or TRBV12-4 to TRBJ2-1; 10 bases are shared with TRBD2. After removal of 6 bases from V and 7 bases from J, the junction contained 9 bases not matched to a gene. This CDR3 spans 15 amino acids.

This clonotype was seen at least ten times. The rearrangement joins TRBV4-3 to TRBJ2-7; D may match TRBD1 or TRBD2 (5 bases each). This CDR3 is 18 amino acids long. V was pared by 1 base and J by 6 bases, with 25 bases between. From germline, CDR1 is LGHNA and CDR2 YSLEER. The CDR3 DNA is TGCGCCAGCAGCCAAGGGATCTCGACAGTCAACGGGGTAGGCGAGCAGTACTTC. Protein product: CASSQGISTVNGVGEQYF.

This chain connects TRBV18 to TRBJ2-1; 8 bases map to TRBD2. This CDR3 has 14 amino acids. V shed 4 bases, J shed 9 bases, and the junction held 8 bases outside the gene matches. CDR1 is KGHSH and CDR2 is LQKENI in the germline V gene. CDR3 loop: CASSLERELGEQFF. In DNA form, the CDR3 reads TGTGCCAGCTCACTGGAGCGGGAGTTAGGTGAGCAGTTCTTC.

This clonotype occurred many times. V and J are TRBV4-3 and TRBJ2-6; unclear D gene. CDR1 and CDR2 (germline): LGHNA, YSLEER. CDR3 length: 14 amino acids. V lost 4 bases to trimming and J lost 4 bases, with 8 bases between them. The CDR3 nucleotides read TGCGCCAGCAGCCCTACCCTGGGGGCCAACGTCCTGACTTTC. Residues: CASSPTLGANVLTF.

This chain links TRBV14 with TRBJ1-6; perhaps TRBD1 as D (5 bases). The CDR3 runs to 16 residues. CDR1 is SGHDN and CDR2 is FVKESK in the germline V gene. V was shortened by 1 base and J by 10 bases, with 17 bases between the two germline ends. The CDR3 here is CASSQGQGRSGSPLHF. As DNA, the CDR3 is TGTGCCAGCAGCCAAGGGCAGGGCCGATCGGGGTCACCCCTCCACTTT.

This clonotype was observed many times. J is TRBJ1-4 and V is TRBV6-1, with no clear D. Per germline, CDR1 MNHNS and CDR2 SASEGT. V was cut by 11 bases and J by 4 bases, with 14 bases left in between. The CDR3 has 13 amino acids. The CDR3 loop reads CASIDELNEKLFF. The CDR3 region has the DNA TGTGCCTCCATCGATGAACTTAATGAAAAACTGTTTTTT.

There are a few counts of this clonotype. The chain couples TRBV12-3 or TRBV12-4 to TRBJ1-1; D remains unclear. The V and J ends lost 6 bases and 2 bases respectively, with 13 bases between them. The CDR3 consists of 14 residues. The CDR3 region is CASSPARGNTEAFF. CDR3 bases: TGTGCCAGCAGCCCAGCTCGGGGAAACACTGAAGCTTTCTTT.

This clonotype was seen only a few times. The chain uses TRBV2 and TRBJ1-1; no definite D call. The ends were cut back, 4 bases at V and 1 base at J, with 10 bases in the middle. The CDR3 sequence is 14 residues long. CDR1 is SNHLY and CDR2 is FYNNEI in the germline V gene. DNA for the CDR3: TGTGCCAGCAGTGGGGAGGGCGGGAACACTGAAGCTTTCTTT. This encodes CASSGEGGNTEAFF.